One sample yielded the 21 T cell receptor beta chains listed below, sequenced in a study of identifying expanded T cells in peripheral blood. Produced via immunoSEQ multiplex PCR; TCRdb's table is partial and in-frame only. The sample has around 76,000 clones, roughly 88% seen once. Specimen: blood. The receptors originated from a person aged 18 to 70 in good health.

V is TRBV13 and J is TRBJ2-3, with D hard to call. Trimming pared 2 bases from V and 5 bases from J, leaving 5 bases between. The germline V gene encodes CDR1 PRHDT and CDR2 FYEKMQ (reference sequence). The CDR3 totals 12 residues. In DNA form, the CDR3 reads TGTGCCAGCAGCTTAATGGGAGATACGCAGTATTTT. Amino acids: CASSLMGDTQYF.

The V call is TRBV19, the J call TRBJ1-4; perhaps TRBD1 as D (6 bases). V was clipped by 3 bases and J by 5 bases, with 10 bases between them. Per germline, CDR1 LNHDA and CDR2 SQIVND (reference sequence). The CDR3 extends over 14 amino acids. The CDR3: CASSINRVNEKLFF. The CDR3 bases are TGTGCCAGTAGTATCAACAGGGTGAATGAAAAACTGTTTTTT.

This chain uses TRBV19 with TRBJ1-2; D perhaps matches TRBD1 (5 bases). V lost 2 bases and J 6 bases, leaving 16 bases between the germline ends. Germline CDR1 is LNHDA and CDR2 is SQIVND (reference sequence). The CDR3 runs 15 residues. CDR3 loop: CASSIHSGLGDGYTF. DNA for the CDR3: TGTGCCAGTAGTATACACTCGGGCCTGGGGGATGGCTACACCTTC.

The V and J genes are TRBV2 and TRBJ2-7, with TRBD2 matching over 12 bases. This CDR3 has 15 amino acids. Germline assignment: CDR1 SNHLY and CDR2 FYNNEI. V lost 4 bases, J lost 3 bases, and 4 bases stayed unmatched. The CDR3 loop reads CASSARLAGDYEQYF. CDR3 DNA: TGTGCCAGCAGTGCCAGACTAGCGGGGGACTACGAGCAGTACTTC.

J is TRBJ2-7 and V is TRBV19, with TRBD1 matching 8 bases. The germline gives CDR1 LNHDA, CDR2 SQIVND (reference sequence). The CDR3 loop spans 13 amino acids. V dropped 6 bases and J dropped 2; count of bases not matched to a gene: 3. The CDR3, as DNA: TGTGCCAGTAGCCGCAGGGGGCCCTACGAGCAGTACTTC. This sequence encodes CASSRRGPYEQYF. The whole variable domain, filled in from reference TRBV19 and TRBJ2-7, reads DGGITQSPKYLFRKEGQNVTLSCEQNLNHDAMYWYRQDPGQGLRLIYYSQIVNDFQKGDIAEGYSVSREKKESFPLTVTSAQKNPTAFYLCASSRRGPYEQYFGPGTRLTVT.

This chain connects TRBV5-8 to TRBJ2-7, with TRBD2 matching 8 bases. This CDR3 is 14 amino acids long. V lost 7 bases to trimming and J lost 3 bases; unmatched junction nucleotides: 9. In germline, CDR1 is SGHTS, CDR2 YDEGEE. The CDR3 loop is CASRSRGGLYEQYF. The CDR3 DNA follows: TGTGCCAGCCGGTCCCGGGGGGGACTCTACGAGCAGTACTTC.

This chain uses TRBV2 with TRBJ2-7, with 7 bases identical to TRBD2. The V gene's germline CDR1 is SNHLY and CDR2 FYNNEI. V dropped 8 bases and J dropped 3; count of bases not matched to a gene: 7. The CDR3 runs 13 residues. The CDR3: CASAQREGYEQYF. The CDR3 DNA reads TGTGCCAGCGCCCAGCGGGAAGGCTACGAGCAGTACTTC.

The chain combines TRBV20-1 with TRBJ1-1, with D perhaps matching TRBD1 (6 bases). The germline CDR1 and CDR2 sequences are DFQATT and SNEGSKA (reference sequence). V was shortened by 3 bases and J by 5 bases, with 7 bases between the two germline ends. This CDR3 region has 11 residues. Here the CDR3 reads CSASQGTEAFF. CDR3 bases: TGCAGTGCTAGCCAGGGGACTGAAGCTTTCTTT.

The chain recombines TRBV2 with TRBJ2-7; 8 bases are shared with TRBD1. Per germline, CDR1 SNHLY and CDR2 FYNNEI. The CDR3 runs to 12 residues. J was trimmed by 2 bases and V by 11 bases; bases with no gene match: 5. CDR3 region: CAGQTGAYEQYF. The CDR3, as DNA: TGTGCCGGACAGACAGGGGCCTACGAGCAGTACTTC.

This rearrangement joins TRBV5-1 to TRBJ1-3; 10 bases map to TRBD1. The CDR3 runs to 15 residues. Germline V CDR1 and CDR2: SGHRS, YFSETQ. The V and J ends lost 4 bases and 3 bases, in that order; junction bases with no gene match: 4. The DNA of the CDR3 is TGCGCCAGCAGCCTCGACAGGGGGCTTGGAAACACCATATATTTT. Translated, it gives CASSLDRGLGNTIYF.

V usage is TRBV9 and J usage is TRBJ1-1; D perhaps matches TRBD1 (6 bases). The CDR3 is 14 residues long. Germline loops: CDR1 SGDLS, CDR2 YYNGEE. V lost 0 bases and J lost 4, with 10 bases in between. The CDR3 DNA follows: TGTGCCAGCAGCGTAGTGCTAGGGGGCACTGAAGCTTTCTTT. Protein sequence: CASSVVLGGTEAFF.

This chain joins TRBV6-1 and TRBJ2-1, with a possible D match to TRBD2 (5 bases). V lost 1 base, J lost 8 bases, and 15 bases lay in between. Looked up from germline, CDR1 is MNHNS and CDR2 is SASEGT. The CDR3 runs to 15 residues. The CDR3 sequence: CASSEGGLALYEQFF. The CDR3 coding sequence is TGTGCCAGCAGTGAAGGAGGATTAGCGCTCTATGAGCAGTTCTTC.

This chain links TRBV5-1 with TRBJ2-2; no reliable D call. The V and J ends lost 0 bases and 0 bases respectively, with 6 bases between them. The CDR3 is 15 amino acids. From germline, CDR1 is SGHRS and CDR2 YFSETQ. The CDR3 region has the DNA TGCGCCAGCAGCTTGGACAGCCCGAACACCGGGGAGCTGTTTTTT. Its protein is CASSLDSPNTGELFF.

This chain links TRBV2 with TRBJ2-5; 10 bases are a match to TRBD2. This CDR3 has 17 amino acids. Germline CDR1 reads SNHLY; CDR2 reads FYNNEI. V lost 6 bases, J lost 3 bases, and 13 bases stayed unmatched. The CDR3 loop is CASRGRSGRGTKETQYF. The CDR3, as DNA: TGTGCCAGCAGGGGTCGGAGCGGGAGGGGTACGAAAGAGACCCAGTACTTC.

The chain combines TRBV5-5 with TRBJ2-7; D not resolved. This CDR3 spans 14 amino acids. Germline CDR1 is SGHKS and CDR2 is YYEKEE (reference sequence). With 0 bases removed from V and 4 bases from J, the gap between germline ends came to 11 bases. The CDR3 DNA reads TGTGCCAGCAGCTTGGCCACAATCGGGTACGAGCAGTACTTC. Translation gives CASSLATIGYEQYF.

The chain has TRBV6-1 and TRBJ2-7, with no clear D. Germline V lookup: CDR1 MNHNS, CDR2 SASEGT. The CDR3 spans 12 residues. Trimming removed 4 bases from V and 4 bases from J, with 8 bases in between. Written as DNA, the CDR3 is TGTGCCAGCAGTGGTTTAGGGTACGAGCAGTACTTC. Its translation: CASSGLGYEQYF.

This chain links TRBV6-5 with TRBJ2-2; a possible D gene is TRBD1 (6 bases). V was cut by 5 bases and J by 6 bases, with 16 bases left in between. Germline V CDR1 and CDR2: MNHEY, SVGAGI. There are 15 residues in the CDR3. CDR3 bases: TGTGCCAGCAGTAACAGTAGGGGGATAGCCGGGGAGCTGTTTTTT. Its translation: CASSNSRGIAGELFF.

About this clone itself: The junction and the germline gene differ at one end; a read error may be behind it. V gene TRBV7-6 combines with J gene TRBJ2-2, with D maybe TRBD1 (6 bases). The germline gives CDR1 SGHVS, CDR2 FNYEAQ. The CDR3 is made up of 14 amino acids. The CDR3 here is CAGRQAANTGELFF. DNA of the CDR3: TGTGCCGGCAGACAGGCGGCGAACACCGGGGAGCTGTTTTTT.

The rearrangement joins TRBV18 to TRBJ2-7, with 8 bases that match TRBD2. Germline-derived CDR1 and CDR2 are KGHSH and LQKENI. The CDR3 spans 17 residues. The J segment lost 0 bases and the V segment lost 3 bases, leaving 10 bases of the junction unmatched. CDR3 residues: CASSPPGVAGSSYEQYF. CDR3 DNA: TGTGCCAGCTCACCTCCGGGAGTAGCGGGGAGCTCCTACGAGCAGTACTTC.

J is TRBJ2-3 and V is TRBV10-2; no definite D call. Between the trimmed V and J ends, which lost 5 bases and 1 base, there was a span of 10 bases. Germline V gene data show CDR1 as WSHSY and CDR2 as SAAADI. There are 14 residues in the CDR3. CDR3 residues: CASSWGLGTDTQYF. The CDR3 region has the DNA TGCGCCAGCAGTTGGGGTCTAGGCACAGATACGCAGTATTTT.

The chain carries TRBV28 and TRBJ1-2; possible D gene TRBD1, 6 bases. CDR1 is MDHEN, CDR2 SYDVKM, per germline. V lost 8 bases, J lost 2 bases, and 6 bases lay in between. This CDR3 has 11 residues. The CDR3 nucleotides read TGTGCCAGCGGACAGAACTATGGCTACACCTTC. This sequence encodes CASGQNYGYTF.